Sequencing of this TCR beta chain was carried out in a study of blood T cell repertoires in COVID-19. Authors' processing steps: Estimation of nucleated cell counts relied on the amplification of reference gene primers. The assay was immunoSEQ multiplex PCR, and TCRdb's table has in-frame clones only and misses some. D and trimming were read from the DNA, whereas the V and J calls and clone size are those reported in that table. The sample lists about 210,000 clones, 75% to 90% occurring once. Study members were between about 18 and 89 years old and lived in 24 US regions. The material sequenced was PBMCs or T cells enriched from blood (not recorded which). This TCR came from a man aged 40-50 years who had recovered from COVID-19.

The CDR3 nucleotides are TGTGCCAGCAGTTCCCCCACTGGGGGAGGCTTTGAGGAAAAACTGTTTTTT. It is translated as CASSSPTGGGFEEKLFF. V usage is TRBV27 and J usage is TRBJ1-4, with D possibly matching TRBD1 (5 bases). Trimming took off 4 bases at V and 8 bases at J, with 23 bases between the two ends. From germline, CDR1 is MNHEY and CDR2 SMNVEV (reference sequence). The CDR3 is made up of 17 amino acids. Supplemented by reference TRBV27 and TRBJ1-4, the full variable domain reads EAQVTQNPRYLITVTGKKLTVTCSQNMNHEYMSWYRQDPGLGLRQIYYSMNVEVTDKGDVPEGYKVSRKEKRNFPLILESPSPNQTSLYFCASSSPTGGGFEEKLFFGSGTQLSVL.